The sequence of this T cell receptor (beta chain) was determined in a study of T cells expressing NK-cell markers. TCRdb re-called the 5' RACE reads and gives one entry per CDR3 protein, without DNA. In all, the sample yields 200,000 to 300,000 distinct CDR3 sequences. This CDR3 spans 14 amino acids. The sequencing sample was made of blood T cells: a sorted CD56 or NKG2C T cell subset, CD4+ or CD8+ T cells, or bulk PBMC T cells (not recorded which). The chain combines TRBV12-3 or TRBV12-4 with TRBJ2-7. This clonotype was sampled from a woman aged 18-69 years in good health. The CDR3 region is CASSLTGSSYEQYF.